This TCR beta chain came from a study of OX40 agonist ivuxolimab in advanced cancers. About the research overall: Across the patients, intravenous ivuxolimab was delivered every 2 weeks at 0.01 to 10 mg/kg.

Autoimmune disease history or systemic immunosuppression excluded patients. The germline V gene has CDR1 LNHDA and CDR2 SQIVND (reference sequence). With 5 bases removed from V and 0 bases from J, the gap between germline ends came to 12 bases. This CDR3 spans 15 amino acids. The repertoire was sequenced with immunoSEQ multiplex PCR; TCRdb's copy has only in-frame clones and lacks some. In the table there are 37,000 or so clones, more than 85% of which are singletons. V and J are TRBV19 and TRBJ2-3; tentatively, D is TRBD1 (6 bases). The sequence derives from an adult with an advanced solid tumor such as melanoma, head and neck, liver or kidney cancer. Material: CD4+ or CD8+ T cells sorted from blood, obtained in a trial of the OX40 agonist ivuxolimab. CDR3 region: CASSLTGRSTDTQYF. As DNA, the CDR3 is TGTGCCAGTAGTTTGACAGGTCGAAGCACAGATACGCAGTATTTT. The entire variable domain, with the rest obtained from reference TRBV19 and TRBJ2-3, is as follows: DGGITQSPKYLFRKEGQNVTLSCEQNLNHDAMYWYRQDPGQGLRLIYYSQIVNDFQKGDIAEGYSVSREKKESFPLTVTSAQKNPTAFYLCASSLTGRSTDTQYFGPGTRLTVL.